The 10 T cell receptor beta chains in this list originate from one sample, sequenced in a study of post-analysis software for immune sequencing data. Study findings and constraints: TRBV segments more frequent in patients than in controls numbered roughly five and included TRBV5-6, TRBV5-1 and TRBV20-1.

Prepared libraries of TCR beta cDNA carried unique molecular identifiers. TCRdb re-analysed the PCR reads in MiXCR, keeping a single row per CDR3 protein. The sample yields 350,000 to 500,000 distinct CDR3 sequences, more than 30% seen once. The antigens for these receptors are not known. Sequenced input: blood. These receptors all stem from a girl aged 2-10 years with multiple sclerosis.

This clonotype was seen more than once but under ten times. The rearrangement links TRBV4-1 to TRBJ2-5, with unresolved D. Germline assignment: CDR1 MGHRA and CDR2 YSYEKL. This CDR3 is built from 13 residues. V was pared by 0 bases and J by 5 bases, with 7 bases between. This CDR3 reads CASSQENDETQYF. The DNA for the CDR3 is TGCGCCAGCAGCCAAGAAAATGACGAGACCCAGTACTTC.

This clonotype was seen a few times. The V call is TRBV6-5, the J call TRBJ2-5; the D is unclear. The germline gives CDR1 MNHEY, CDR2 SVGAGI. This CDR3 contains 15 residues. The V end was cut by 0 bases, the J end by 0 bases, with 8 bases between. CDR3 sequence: CASSYSRHYQETQYF. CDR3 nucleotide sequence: TGTGCCAGCAGTTACTCAAGACACTACCAAGAGACCCAGTACTTC.

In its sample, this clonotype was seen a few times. The CDR3 is CASSPQLGVHEQYF. The DNA for the CDR3 is TGTGCCAGCAGTCCCCAACTAGGGGTACACGAGCAGTACTTC. The V call is TRBV12-3 or TRBV12-4, the J call TRBJ2-7; perhaps D is TRBD1 or TRBD2 (5 bases each). The CDR3 consists of 14 residues. The ends were cut back, 5 bases at V and 5 bases at J, with 16 bases in the middle.

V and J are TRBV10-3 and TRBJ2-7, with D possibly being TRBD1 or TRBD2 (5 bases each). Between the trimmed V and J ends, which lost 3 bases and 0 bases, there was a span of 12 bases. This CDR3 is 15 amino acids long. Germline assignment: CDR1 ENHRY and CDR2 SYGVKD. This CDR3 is CAISEGRDVSYEQYF. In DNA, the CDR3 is TGTGCCATCAGTGAAGGAAGGGACGTCTCCTACGAGCAGTACTTC.

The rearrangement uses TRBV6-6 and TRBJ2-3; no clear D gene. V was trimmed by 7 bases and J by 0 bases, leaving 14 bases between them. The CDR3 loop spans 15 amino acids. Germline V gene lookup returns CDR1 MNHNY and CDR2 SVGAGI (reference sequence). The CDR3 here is CASKYQPSSTDTQYF. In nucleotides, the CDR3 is TGTGCCAGCAAATACCAGCCATCTAGCACAGATACGCAGTATTTT.

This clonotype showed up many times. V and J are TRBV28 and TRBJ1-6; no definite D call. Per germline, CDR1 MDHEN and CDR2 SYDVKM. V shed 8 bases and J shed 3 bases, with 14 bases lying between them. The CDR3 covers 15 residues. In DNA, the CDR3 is TGTGCCAGCTACAGTCGTATGGGCTATAATTCACCCCTCCACTTT. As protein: CASYSRMGYNSPLHF.

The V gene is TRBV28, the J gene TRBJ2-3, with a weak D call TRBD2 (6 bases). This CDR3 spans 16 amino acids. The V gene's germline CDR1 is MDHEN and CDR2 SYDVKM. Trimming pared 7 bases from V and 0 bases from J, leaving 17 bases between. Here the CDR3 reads CASTRASGTSTDTQYF. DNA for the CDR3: TGTGCCAGCACCCGAGCTAGTGGGACTAGCACAGATACGCAGTATTTT.

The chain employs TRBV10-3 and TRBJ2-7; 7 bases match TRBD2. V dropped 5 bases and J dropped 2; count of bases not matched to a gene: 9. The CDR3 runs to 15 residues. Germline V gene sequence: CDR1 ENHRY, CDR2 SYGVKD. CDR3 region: CAISRAGLNPYEQYF. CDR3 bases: TGTGCCATCAGTCGAGCGGGACTTAACCCCTACGAGCAGTACTTC.

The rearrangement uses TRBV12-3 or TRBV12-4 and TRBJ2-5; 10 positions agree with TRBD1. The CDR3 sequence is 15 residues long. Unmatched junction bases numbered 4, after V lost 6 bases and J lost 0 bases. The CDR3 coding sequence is TGTGCCAGCAGCCGGGACAGGGGACACCAAGAGACCCAGTACTTC. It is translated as CASSRDRGHQETQYF.

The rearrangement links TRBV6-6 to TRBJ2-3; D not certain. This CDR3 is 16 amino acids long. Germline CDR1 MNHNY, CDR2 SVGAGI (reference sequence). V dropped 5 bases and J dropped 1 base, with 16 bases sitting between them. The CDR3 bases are TGTGCCAGCAGTCACGCCCCACCGGTGGGCACAGATACGCAGTATTTT. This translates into CASSHAPPVGTDTQYF.